This TCR beta chain was obtained from a study of blood T cell repertoires in COVID-19. Study-wide context: There were acute and convalescent COVID-19 samples, and they came from the United States, Italy and Spain. From T cells, B-cell-depleted T cells, or PBMCs came the material, which was cDNA or gDNA.

The CDR3 is 14 residues long. CDR1 is MGHRA, CDR2 YSYEKL, per germline. With 1 base removed from V and 5 bases from J, the gap between germline ends came to 11 bases. In the original workflow: Researchers report that nucleated cell counts were estimated from reference gene primer amplification. The repertoire was sequenced with immunoSEQ multiplex PCR; TCRdb's copy has only in-frame clones and lacks some. That table gives V, J and clone size, and the DNA gave D and trimming. The sample has tens of thousands of clones, around nine tenths seen once. The chain uses TRBV4-1 and TRBJ2-5, with D maybe TRBD2 (5 bases). This receptor was identified in a man in his forties or fifties with active COVID-19. Specimen: peripheral blood. CDR3 sequence (DNA): TGCGCCAGCAGCCAAGGGTCCAGAGGGGAGACCCAGTACTTC. It is translated as CASSQGSRGETQYF.